This note documents a single T cell receptor beta chain sequence. Clones were sequenced by immunoSEQ multiplex PCR, and TCRdb holds only the in-frame ones, with some missing. The sample has tens of thousands of clones; roughly 93% are singletons. These data originate in a study of control samples from healthy donors and cancer patients. The V gene's germline CDR1 is MNHNY and CDR2 SVGAGI (reference sequence). The CDR3 consists of 14 residues. V was pared by 1 base and J by 0 bases, with 7 bases between. Sequencing was carried out using blood. The rearrangement uses TRBV6-6 and TRBJ2-7; D unclear. The TCR originated in a woman in her thirties in good health. The CDR3 here is CASSYFGSSYEQYF. CDR3 nucleotides: TGTGCCAGCAGTTACTTCGGAAGCTCCTACGAGCAGTACTTC.